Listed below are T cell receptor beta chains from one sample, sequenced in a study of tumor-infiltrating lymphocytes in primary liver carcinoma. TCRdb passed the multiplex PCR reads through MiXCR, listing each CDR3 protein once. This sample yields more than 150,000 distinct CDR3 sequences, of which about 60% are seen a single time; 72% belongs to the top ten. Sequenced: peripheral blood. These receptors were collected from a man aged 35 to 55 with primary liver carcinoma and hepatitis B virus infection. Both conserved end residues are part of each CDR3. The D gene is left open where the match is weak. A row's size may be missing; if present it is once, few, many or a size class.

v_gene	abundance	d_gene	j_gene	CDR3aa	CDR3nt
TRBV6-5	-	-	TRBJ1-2	CASSYRGPGYGYTF	TGTGCCAGCAGTTACAGGGGACCTGGCTATGGCTACACCTTC
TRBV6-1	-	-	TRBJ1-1	CASRRTTVVGTEAFF	TGTGCCAGCAGGCGAACGACTGTGGTAGGCACTGAAGCTTTCTTT
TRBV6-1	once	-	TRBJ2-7	CASSNRAGPNSYEQYF	TGTGCCAGCAGCAATAGGGCGGGACCGAACTCCTACGAGCAGTACTTC
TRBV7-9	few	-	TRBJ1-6	CASSSASTGGGSPLHF	TGTGCCAGCAGCTCCGCCTCGACCGGTGGGGGTTCACCCCTCCACTTT
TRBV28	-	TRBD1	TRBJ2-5	CASSWGGTGEETQYF	TGTGCCAGCAGCTGGGGAGGGACAGGGGAAGAGACCCAGTACTTC
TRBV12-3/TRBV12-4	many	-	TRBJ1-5	CASSLTSRGHGPQPQHF	TGTGCCAGCAGTTTAACCTCTCGGGGGCACGGTCCTCAGCCCCAGCATTTT
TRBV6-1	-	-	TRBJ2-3	CASMGSDTQYF	TGTGCCAGCATGGGGTCCGATACGCAGTATTTT
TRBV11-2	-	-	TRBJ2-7	CASSLTDRAYEQCF	TGTGCCAGCAGTTTAACCGACAGAGCTTACGAGCAGTGCTTC
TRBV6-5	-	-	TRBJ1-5	CASSPTGQRQRQHF	TGTGCCAGCAGCCCGACAGGTCAACGACAGCGCCAGCATTTT
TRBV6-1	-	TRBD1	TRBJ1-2	CASRATGSHGGYTF	TGTGCCAGCAGAGCGACAGGGTCCCATGGGGGCTACACCTTC
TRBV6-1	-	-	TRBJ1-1	CVTQGGEVTEAFF	TGTGTCACTCAAGGGGGGGAGGTCACTGAAGCTTTCTTT
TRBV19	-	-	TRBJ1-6	CASSGTDGSSYNSPLHF	TGTGCCAGTAGTGGGACGGACGGAAGCTCCTATAATTCACCCCTCCACTTT
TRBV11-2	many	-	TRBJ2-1	CASRLAQASYNEQFF	TGTGCCAGCAGGTTGGCTCAAGCCTCCTACAATGAGCAGTTCTTC
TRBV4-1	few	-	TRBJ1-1	CASSHLGGRRTEAFF	TGCGCCAGCAGCCACCTAGGGGGGCGGAGGACTGAAGCTTTCTTT
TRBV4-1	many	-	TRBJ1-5	CASSRGGGDGQPQHF	TGCGCCAGCAGCCGAGGAGGAGGGGACGGCCAGCCCCAGCATTTT
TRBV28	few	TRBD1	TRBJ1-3	CASSYNQGARGNTIYF	TGTGCCAGCAGTTATAACCAGGGGGCTAGGGGAAACACCATATATTTT
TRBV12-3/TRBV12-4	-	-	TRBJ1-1	CASSPTGNTEAFF	TGTGCCAGCAGCCCGACAGGGAACACTGAAGCTTTCTTT
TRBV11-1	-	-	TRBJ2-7	CAGSARGQYSYEKYF	TGTGCCGGCAGCGCCAGGGGACAATACTCCTACGAGAAGTACTTC
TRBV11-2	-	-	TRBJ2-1	CVSSSWKGQAYNDQFF	TGTGTCAGCAGCTCATGGAAAGGGCAGGCCTACAATGATCAGTTCTTC
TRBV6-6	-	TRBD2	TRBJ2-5	CASSQLAGGPRQEAQYF	TGTGCCAGCAGCCAACTAGCGGGAGGGCCGCGGCAAGAGGCCCAGTATTTC
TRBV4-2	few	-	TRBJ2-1	CASSGDSSYNEQFF	TGTGCCAGCAGCGGTGACAGCTCCTACAATGAGCAGTTCTTC
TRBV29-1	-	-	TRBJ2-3	CRGGQALSGNGATDTQYF	TGCAGGGGTGGACAGGCGCTAAGCGGGAACGGCGCCACAGATACGCAGTATTTT
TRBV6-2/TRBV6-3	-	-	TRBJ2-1	CASSYSYGSGVGVQFF	TGTGCCAGCAGTTACTCATACGGGAGTGGGGTTGGTGTGCAGTTCTTC
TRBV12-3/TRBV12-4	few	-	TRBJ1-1	CASSFVVNTEAFF	TGTGCCAGCAGTTTCGTAGTGAACACTGAAGCTTTCTTT
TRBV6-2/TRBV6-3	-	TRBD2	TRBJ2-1	CASSYSGTLSVFF	TGTGCCAGCAGTTACAGCGGGACTCTATCGGTGTTCTTC
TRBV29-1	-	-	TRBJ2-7	CSVGSLVGGREQYF	TGCAGCGTTGGGTCACTAGTGGGAGGTCGGGAGCAGTACTTC
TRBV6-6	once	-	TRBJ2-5	CASSHGETQYF	TGTGCCAGCAGTCACGGGGAGACCCAGTACTTC
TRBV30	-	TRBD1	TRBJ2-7	CTWSTLDRDEQYF	TGTACCTGGAGTACCCTAGACAGGGACGAGCAGTACTTC
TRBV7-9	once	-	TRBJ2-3	CASSWDQASDTQYF	TGTGCCAGCAGCTGGGACCAGGCGTCAGATACGCAGTATTTT
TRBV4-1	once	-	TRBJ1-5	CASSQGGNQPQHF	TGCGCCAGCAGCCAAGGGGGAAACCAGCCCCAGCATTTT
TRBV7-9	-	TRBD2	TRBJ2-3	CASSLTSRSDTQYF	TGTGCCAGCAGCTTGACTAGCCGGTCAGATACGCAGTATTTT
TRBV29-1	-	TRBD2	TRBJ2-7	CSAAIGLAGGQVSYEQYF	TGCAGCGCAGCAATAGGACTAGCGGGAGGGCAGGTCAGCTACGAGCAGTACTTC
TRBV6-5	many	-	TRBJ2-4	CASSYSPGSAKNIQYF	TGTGCCAGCAGTTACTCGCCGGGGTCGGCCAAAAACATTCAGTACTTC
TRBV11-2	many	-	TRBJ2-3	CASSSLAASTDTQYF	TGTGCCAGCAGCTCACTAGCCGCCAGCACAGATACGCAGTATTTT
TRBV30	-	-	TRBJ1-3	CAWSQEAGNTIYF	TGTGCCTGGAGTCAGGAGGCTGGAAACACCATATATTTT